The 11 T cell receptor beta chains in this list originate from one sample, sequenced in a study of cytotoxic CD8 clonotypes in ibrutinib-treated CLL. Sequenced by immunoSEQ multiplex PCR; TCRdb stores in-frame clones only, minus some. The sample contains fewer than 85,000 clones, roughly 77% of which appear only once. The sample consisted of PBMCs, taken after 12 months of ibrutinib treatment. The receptors shown here come from a human donor with chronic lymphocytic leukemia.

The chain carries TRBV2 and TRBJ2-3, with D unresolved. V gave up 8 bases and J gave up 2 bases, with 2 bases separating them. This CDR3 is built from 10 residues. From germline, CDR1 is SNHLY and CDR2 FYNNEI. CDR3 loop: CASYTDTQYF. The CDR3 coding sequence is TGTGCCAGCTACACAGATACGCAGTATTTT. The full variable domain, completed using reference TRBV2 and TRBJ2-3, is EPEVTQTPSHQVTQMGQEVILRCVPISNHLYFYWYRQILGQKVEFLVSFYNNEISEKSEIFDDQFSVERPDGSNFTLKIRSTKLEDSAMYFCASYTDTQYFGPGTRLTVL.

The chain couples TRBV14 to TRBJ1-2, with 9 bases identical to TRBD1. V shed 1 base, J shed 4 bases, and the junction held 4 bases outside the gene matches. Germline assignment: CDR1 SGHDN and CDR2 FVKESK. The CDR3 sequence is 15 residues long. DNA for the CDR3: TGTGCCAGCAGCCAAGTGGGGACAGGGCCCTATGGCTACACCTTC. Protein sequence: CASSQVGTGPYGYTF.

The chain joins TRBV28 to TRBJ1-2, with D possibly TRBD1 on 5 matching bases. The V end lost 5 bases, the J end lost 3 bases, and 10 bases lay between the germline ends. CDR1 and CDR2 from the germline V gene are MDHEN and SYDVKM. The length of the CDR3 is 13 residues. The CDR3 loop is CASSRDPYYGYTF. CDR3 nucleotides: TGTGCCAGCAGTAGGGACCCATACTATGGCTACACCTTC.

The V gene is TRBV29-1, the J gene TRBJ1-1; no reliable D call. In germline, CDR1 is SQVTM, CDR2 ANQGSEA. V shed 4 bases and J shed 0 bases, with 9 bases lying between them. The CDR3 contains 13 residues. The CDR3 DNA is TGCAGCGTTGTTAGGGTAATGAACACTGAAGCTTTCTTT. Its translation: CSVVRVMNTEAFF. The entire variable domain, with the rest obtained from reference TRBV29-1 and TRBJ1-1, is as follows: SAVISQKPSRDICQRGTSLTIQCQVDSQVTMMFWYRQQPGQSLTLIATANQGSEATYESGFVIDKFPISRPNLTFSTLTVSNMSPEDSSIYLCSVVRVMNTEAFFGQGTRLTVV.

The rearrangement uses TRBV29-1 and TRBJ1-4; maybe TRBD1 (5 bases). The V end lost 4 bases, the J end lost 7 bases, and 13 bases lay between the germline ends. The germline CDR1 and CDR2 sequences are SQVTM and ANQGSEA. The CDR3 sequence is 13 residues long. The CDR3 DNA is TGCAGCGTTGCGTCCAGGGAAGGTGAAAAACTGTTTTTT. This sequence encodes CSVASREGEKLFF.

V and J are TRBV20-1 and TRBJ2-7, with D maybe TRBD2 (5 bases). Between the trimmed V and J ends, which lost 1 base and 6 bases, there was a span of 7 bases. Germline lookup yields CDR1 DFQATT and CDR2 SNEGSKA (reference sequence). The CDR3 totals 11 residues. CDR3 sequence reads: CSARGSGEQYF. As DNA, the CDR3 is TGCAGTGCTAGAGGAAGCGGCGAGCAGTACTTC.

The rearrangement links TRBV7-2 to TRBJ1-2; the D is unclear. CDR1 is SGHTA and CDR2 is FQGNSA in the germline V gene. There are 14 residues in the CDR3. Trimming shortened V by 5 bases and J by 4 bases, and 14 bases separated the two germline ends. In DNA form, the CDR3 reads TGTGCCAGCAGCCCCCACTCAGAAGGCTATGGCTACACCTTC. Amino acid sequence: CASSPHSEGYGYTF.

This clone was seen just once. The same CDR3 can be traced to other DNA sequences in this sample. The chain has TRBV18 and TRBJ2-6; D is ambiguous. CDR3 length: 17 residues. V shed 3 bases and J shed 0 bases, with 12 bases lying between them. CDR1 is KGHSH and CDR2 is LQKENI in the germline V gene. DNA of the CDR3: TGTGCCAGCTCACCTCCGGGTGGGGTCTCTGGGGCCAACGTCCTGACTTTC. Its translation: CASSPPGGVSGANVLTF.

CDR3 sequence: CASSPRVGEQFF. The DNA of the CDR3 is TGTGCCAGCAGTCCGAGGGTGGGGGAGCAGTTCTTC. This chain links TRBV7-2 with TRBJ2-1, with D possibly being TRBD2 (5 bases). Germline CDR1 and CDR2: SGHTA and FQGNSA. The CDR3 length is 12 residues. Trimming stripped 6 bases from V and 10 bases from J, with 13 bases between.

The chain links TRBV7-6 to TRBJ1-3; D might be TRBD1 (6 bases). Trimming took 3 bases from V and 2 from J, leaving 11 bases between them. CDR1 and CDR2 (germline): SGHVS, FNYEAQ. The CDR3 is made up of 15 amino acids. As DNA, the CDR3 is TGTGCCAGCAGCTTTCTGGGGGGCGCTGGAAACACCATATATTTT. The encoded protein is CASSFLGGAGNTIYF. The whole variable domain, remainder taken from reference TRBV7-6 and TRBJ1-3, is GAGVSQSPRYKVTKRGQDVALRCDPISGHVSLYWYRQALGQGPEFLTYFNYEAQQDKSGLPNDRFSAERPEGSISTLTIQRTEQRDSAMYRCASSFLGGAGNTIYFGEGSWLTVV.

The chain is built from TRBV2 and TRBJ2-4; 12 nucleotides align to TRBD2. The CDR3 is made up of 17 amino acids. Trimming at V came to 8 bases and at J to 1 base, leaving 9 bases not matched to a gene. The V gene's germline CDR1 is SNHLY and CDR2 FYNNEI. CDR3 protein: CASRRLAGEGAKNIQYF. Here the CDR3 DNA reads TGTGCCAGCCGTCGACTAGCGGGAGAGGGGGCCAAAAACATTCAGTACTTC.